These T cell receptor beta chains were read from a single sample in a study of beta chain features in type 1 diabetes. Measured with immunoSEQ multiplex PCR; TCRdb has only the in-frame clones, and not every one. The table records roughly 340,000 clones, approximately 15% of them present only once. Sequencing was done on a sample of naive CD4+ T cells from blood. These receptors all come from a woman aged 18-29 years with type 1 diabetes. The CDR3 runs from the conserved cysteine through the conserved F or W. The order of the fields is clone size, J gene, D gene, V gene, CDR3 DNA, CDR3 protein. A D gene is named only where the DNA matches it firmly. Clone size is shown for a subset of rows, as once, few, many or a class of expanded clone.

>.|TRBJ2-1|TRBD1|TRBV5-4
TGTGCCAGCAGCCTTCCGGGACAGGGGGCCAATGAGCAGTTCTTC
CASSLPGQGANEQFF
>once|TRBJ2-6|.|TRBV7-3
TGTGCCAGCAGCTCCCCTGACAGGAGGCCTTCTGGGGCCAACGTCCTGACTTTC
CASSSPDRRPSGANVLTF
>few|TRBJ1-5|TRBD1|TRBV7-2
TGTGCCAGCAGCCGAGACAGGGGCGATCAGCCCCAGCATTTT
CASSRDRGDQPQHF
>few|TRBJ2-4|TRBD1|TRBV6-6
TGTGCCAGCAGCGGTCAGGGGGTTAGCATTCAGTACTTC
CASSGQGVSIQYF
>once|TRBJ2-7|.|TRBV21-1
TGTGCCAGCAACCGCCGACAGGCCGTGGAGTACTACGAGCAGTACTTC
CASNRRQAVEYYEQYF
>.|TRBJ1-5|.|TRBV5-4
TGTGCCAGCAGTGAATGGGGAGTGGGCAATCAGCCCCAGCATTTT
CASSEWGVGNQPQHF
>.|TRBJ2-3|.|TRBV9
TGTGCCAGCAGCGTACGCTCCGGAGATATGCAGTATTTT
CASSVRSGDMQYF
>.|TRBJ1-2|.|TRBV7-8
TGTGCCAGCAGCTTAGATCAGGGAACGGATGGCTACACCTTC
CASSLDQGTDGYTF
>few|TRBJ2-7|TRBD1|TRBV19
TGTGCCAGTAGTACCCCGGGACAGGGCTACGAGCAGTACTTC
CASSTPGQGYEQYF
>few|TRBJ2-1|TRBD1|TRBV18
TGTGCCAGCTCACGGGACAGAGATGAGCAGTTCTTC
CASSRDRDEQFF
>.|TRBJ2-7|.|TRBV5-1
TGCGCCAGCAGCTTGGCCTTCCTCTCGGGGCAGTACTTC
CASSLAFLSGQYF
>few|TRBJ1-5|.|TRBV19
TGTGCCAGTACCCTGCGGAACTCTCAGAATCAGCCCCAGCATTTT
CASTLRNSQNQPQHF
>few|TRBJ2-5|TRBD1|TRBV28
TGTGCCAGCAAAACAGGGGGCCGACCCCACCAAGAGACCCAGTACTTC
CASKTGGRPHQETQYF
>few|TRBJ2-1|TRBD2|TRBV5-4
TGTGCCAGCAGCACGGCGGGCTGGACTAGCGCCTACAATGAGCAGTTCTTC
CASSTAGWTSAYNEQFF
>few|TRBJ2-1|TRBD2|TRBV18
TGTGCCAGCTCACTTTTGGCTAGCGGGAGTAATGAGCAGTTCTTC
CASSLLASGSNEQFF
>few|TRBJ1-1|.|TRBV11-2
TGTGCCAGCAGCTTAGTTGGGGGACTCGAAGCTTTCTTT
CASSLVGGLEAFF
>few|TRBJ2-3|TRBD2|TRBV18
TGTGCCAGCTCACCAACTAGCGGGAGGGCCTTACGGATTCTAAGCACAGATACGCAGTATTTT
CASSPTSGRALRILSTDTQYF
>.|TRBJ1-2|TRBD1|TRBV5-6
TGTGCCAGCAGCGGGACAGGGTTTGGCTACACCTTC
CASSGTGFGYTF
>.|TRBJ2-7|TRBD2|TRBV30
TGTGCCTGGAGTCTTTGGCTAACTAGCGGGGGTTCCTACGAGCAGTACTTC
CAWSLWLTSGGSYEQYF
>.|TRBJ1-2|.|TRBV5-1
TGCGCCAGCAGCTTGTACGGGACTGAATATGGCTACACCTTC
CASSLYGTEYGYTF
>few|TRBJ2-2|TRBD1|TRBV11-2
TGTGCCAGCAGCACCCGACAGGGCGCTACGACCACGAACACCGGGGAGCTGTTTTTT
CASSTRQGATTTNTGELFF
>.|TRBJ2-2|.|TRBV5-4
TGTGCCAGCAGCTTTGGGCAGGGCACCGGGGAGCTGTTTTTT
CASSFGQGTGELFF
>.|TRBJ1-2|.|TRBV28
TGTGCCACCCGGACAGACTATGGCTACACCTTC
CATRTDYGYTF
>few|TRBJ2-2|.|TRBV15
TGTGCCACCAGCATAAAGCGAGACACCGGGGAGCTGTTTTTT
CATSIKRDTGELFF
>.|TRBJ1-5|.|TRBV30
TGTGCCTGGAGTCTACTTTCAGAGCCAGGGTATAGCAATCAGCCCCAGCATTTT
CAWSLLSEPGYSNQPQHF
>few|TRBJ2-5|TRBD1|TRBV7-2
TGTGCCAGCAGCCACGGACAGGTACAAGAGACCCAGTACTTC
CASSHGQVQETQYF
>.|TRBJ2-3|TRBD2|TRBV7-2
TGTGCCAGCAGTCCATGGCGGGAGGGGATAGATACGCAGTATTTT
CASSPWREGIDTQYF
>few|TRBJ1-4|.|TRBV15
TGTGCCACCAGCCGGACAGATTATGAAAAACTGTTTTTT
CATSRTDYEKLFF
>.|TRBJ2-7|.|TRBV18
TGTGCCAGCTCACAGGGGCGGACAGTCGTCTCCTACGAGCAGTACTTC
CASSQGRTVVSYEQYF
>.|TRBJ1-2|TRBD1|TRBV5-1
TGCGCCAGCAGCTTGGGGGAGCGGGACAGGAGGGATGGCTACACCTTC
CASSLGERDRRDGYTF
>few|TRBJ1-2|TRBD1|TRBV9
TGTGCCAGCAGCGTACCCCCTGGGGACAGCCACCTTGTCTTC
CASSVPPGDSHLVF
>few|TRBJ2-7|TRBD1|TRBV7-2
TGTGCCAGCAGCATTCCGGACAGGGGGACCTACGAGCAGTACTTC
CASSIPDRGTYEQYF
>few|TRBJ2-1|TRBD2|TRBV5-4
TGTGCCAGCAGCCCAAGCGGGAGATCCTACAATGAGCAGTTCTTC
CASSPSGRSYNEQFF
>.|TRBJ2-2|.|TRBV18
TGTGCCAGCTCACGATTAAGCAGGGATTTGAACACCGGGGAGCTGTTTTTT
CASSRLSRDLNTGELFF
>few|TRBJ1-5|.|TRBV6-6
TGTGCCAGCAGTTACCAGGGAGGGCAGCCCCAGCATTTT
CASSYQGGQPQHF
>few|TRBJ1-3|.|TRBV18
TGTGCCAGCTCGCGAGAAAACACCATATATTTT
CASSRENTIYF